Below, one TCR beta chain is given with its context. This clonotype was counted many times. Its antigen is still unknown. At one of its ends the junction is not consistent with the germline gene, which may arise from a read error. In light of the paper, this sample's time point label describes: day 60 (about 2 months) after transplantation. The treatment or condition label, as the study defines it: allogeneic hematopoietic cell transplantation with graft depleted of TCRalphabeta T cells and CD19 B cells. Transplant recipients were children who received TCRalphabeta/CD19-depleted allogeneic hematopoietic cell grafts. This sample is part of a study of T-cell reconstitution after alpha-beta-depleted transplantation in children listed by TCRdb under 2016. About the investigation overall: T-cell immune reconstitution after TCRalphabeta/CD19-depleted allogeneic hematopoietic cell transplantation in children was quantitatively tracked in the study by means of TCR repertoire profiling. Broader findings and caveats from the paper: Over subsequent months, a decline in hyperexpanded clone frequencies was noted, and after one year, T-cell counts and TCRbeta diversity were mostly ascribed to newly produced T cells. The high TCRbeta diversity at day 60 in some patients was ascribed to recipient T cells and intrathymic progenitors that had survived conditioning. Apparently early alphabetaT-cell count recovery about two months after transplant reportedly relied on only several hundred rapidly expanded clones derived from non-depleted graft cells.

The CDR3 holds 10 amino acids from the cysteine to the phenylalanine. Solely the CDR3 DNA is kept, with 30 bases framed from the first base. The germline V gene (reference sequence) sets CDR1 to DFQATT and CDR2 to SNEGSKA. The method behind the library was PCR. Sequencing relied on an Illumina HiSeq 2500. TCR library preparation used molecular barcoding, with unique molecular identifiers applied to normalize quantification of the TCRbeta repertoire. TCRdb handled the public reads itself, with Q25 trimming in fastp and clone calling in MiXCR, and kept productive beta chains. Here each entry gathers all rows of one CDR3 protein and keeps the most common genes and DNA. The sample includes approximately 32,000 distinct CDR3 sequences, with approximately 6.9% observed a single time. Together, the top ten hold around 27% of the sample.

This chain is built from TRBV20-1 and TRBJ1-2; there is no confident call for the D gene. The specimen was peripheral blood, collected 60 days after TCRalphabeta/CD19-depleted stem cell transplant. The clonotype originates from a child younger than two who had a stem cell transplant for acute myeloid leukemia, so the T cells may come from the graft donor. Read as DNA, the sequence is TGCAGTGCTAAGACGGGCAGGCCTGCTTTC. This translates into CSAKTGRPAF.